Listed here are 20 T cell receptor beta chains from one sample, sequenced in a study of human T cells and chemical hapten exposure. The time point denotes: pre-sensitization, week 0. Described treatment: therapeutic diphenylcyclopropenone sensitization with weekly scalp DPC. Via MiXCR, TCRdb re-called the RACE reads, giving one row per CDR3 protein. This sample has nearly 110,000 distinct CDR3 sequences, with around 12% found just once. This sample comprised whole blood, obtained in connection with sensitization to the hapten diphenylcyclopropenone (DPC). The receptors come from a woman in her fifties or sixties with alopecia areata. Some clones in this sample may be carry-over from other donors' samples.

The sample holds a few counts of this clonotype. The chain is built from TRBV5-1 and TRBJ1-1; D is uncertain. CDR1 and CDR2 from the germline V gene are SGHRS and YFSETQ. V lost 0 bases and J lost 1, with 10 bases in between. There are 15 residues in the CDR3. This CDR3 is CASSLGNPTNTEAFF. CDR3 in DNA: TGCGCCAGCAGCTTGGGGAATCCGACGAACACTGAAGCTTTCTTT.

At least ten counts were recorded for this clonotype. The V gene is TRBV18, the J gene TRBJ1-1, with 7 nucleotides matching TRBD1. The CDR3 runs to 16 residues. CDR1 KGHSH and CDR2 LQKENI come from the germline V gene. The V segment lost 2 bases and the J segment 1 base; nucleotides outside the gene matches: 7. CDR3 residues: CASSPKTRTGNTEAFF. The CDR3 region has the DNA TGTGCCAGCTCACCAAAAACCAGGACAGGGAACACTGAAGCTTTCTTT.

The chain recombines TRBV28 with TRBJ1-5; possible D gene TRBD1, 6 bases. The CDR3 has 11 amino acids. V dropped 2 bases and J dropped 12 bases, with 8 bases sitting between them. Germline V gene lookup returns CDR1 MDHEN and CDR2 SYDVKM. CDR3 in amino acids: CASSLSRGQHF. CDR3 bases: TGTGCCAGCAGTTTAAGCAGGGGCCAGCATTTT.

This chain connects TRBV20-1 to TRBJ1-6; weak D call: TRBD1 (6 bases). The CDR3 is made up of 13 amino acids. Deletions cut 6 bases from V and 4 bases from J, with 10 bases between. The germline gives CDR1 DFQATT, CDR2 SNEGSKA (reference sequence). CDR3 sequence: CSAKDSYNSPLHF. Here the CDR3 DNA reads TGCAGTGCGAAGGACAGTTATAATTCACCCCTCCACTTT.

V and J are TRBV12-2 and TRBJ2-7; the D segment call TRBD1 is taken from the table without a DNA check. TRBV12-2 is reported as a pseudogene. The CDR3 is 12 residues long. The CDR3: CALGGRLYEQYF. CDR3 DNA sequence: TGTGCACTCGGCGGGCGCCTCTACGAGCAGTACTTC.

This clonotype was counted only a few times. The chain combines TRBV18 with TRBJ2-7; 9 bases fit TRBD1. J gave up 0 bases and V 2 bases, and 5 bases lay outside the gene matches. The CDR3 has 16 residues. Germline assignment: CDR1 KGHSH and CDR2 LQKENI. The DNA of the CDR3 is TGTGCCAGCTCACCATTTCAGGACAGGGGCTCCTACGAGCAGTACTTC. This encodes CASSPFQDRGSYEQYF. The full variable domain, rest sourced from reference TRBV18 and TRBJ2-7, is NAGVMQNPRHLVRRRGQEARLRCSPMKGHSHVYWYRQLPEEGLKFMVYLQKENIIDESGMPKERFSAEFPKEGPSILRIQQVVRGDSAAYFCASSPFQDRGSYEQYFGPGTRLTVT.

This clonotype was seen more than once but under ten times. J is TRBJ2-5 and V is TRBV5-5; D call uncertain. This CDR3 comprises 14 residues. Germline V lookup: CDR1 SGHKS, CDR2 YYEKEE (reference sequence). The V gene lost 2 bases and the J gene lost 3 bases, with 11 bases spanning the gap. CDR3 sequence (DNA): TGTGCCAGCAGCTTTCGCCTACGTGAAGAGACCCAGTACTTC. It specifies CASSFRLREETQYF.

This clonotype appeared many times. The rearrangement uses TRBV4-1 and TRBJ2-5, with D possibly TRBD1 on 6 matching bases. V lost 4 bases and J lost 2, with 14 bases in between. The CDR3 consists of 15 residues. Germline-derived CDR1 and CDR2 are MGHRA and YSYEKL. DNA for the CDR3: TGCGCCAGCAGCCCTCACGGGACAATACAAGAGACCCAGTACTTC. The encoded protein is CASSPHGTIQETQYF.

This clonotype was seen ten or more times. The chain couples TRBV28 to TRBJ1-2; 10 bases match TRBD1. Trimming at V came to 8 bases and at J to 4 bases, leaving 4 bases not matched to a gene. Germline values: CDR1 MDHEN, CDR2 SYDVKM. The length of the CDR3 is 13 residues. In nucleotides, the CDR3 is TGTGCCAGCGACAGGGGGCGAGGCTATGGCTACACCTTC. Translated, it gives CASDRGRGYGYTF.

This clonotype was detected a few times. The chain links TRBV3-1 to TRBJ2-1; TRBD2 agrees at 14 bases. This CDR3 spans 16 amino acids. The germline V gene has CDR1 LGHDT and CDR2 YNNKEL (reference sequence). Germline trimming cut 5 bases from V and 7 bases from J; bases unmatched to any gene: 7. CDR3 loop: CASSVGLAGGWNEQFF. The CDR3 DNA sequence: TGTGCCAGCAGCGTCGGACTAGCGGGAGGTTGGAATGAGCAGTTCTTC.

The chain carries TRBV29-1 and TRBJ1-2, with D uncertain. CDR1 SQVTM and CDR2 ANQGSEA come from the germline V gene. Trimming removed 6 bases from V and 5 bases from J, with 13 bases in between. The CDR3 runs to 12 residues. In DNA form, the CDR3 reads TGCAGCGTCCGAACGGCGAATTATGGCTACACCTTC. Encoded protein: CSVRTANYGYTF.

This clonotype has more than one count but fewer than ten. The junction differs from germline at one of its ends, possibly a read error. CDR3 in DNA: TGCAGTGCTAGAGTCCGGGACAGCAGGATCTTC. It specifies CSARVRDSRIF. The rearrangement links TRBV20-1 to TRBJ2-7; TRBD1 agrees at 7 bases. The CDR3 covers 11 residues. Germline-derived CDR1 and CDR2 are DFQATT and SNEGSKA (reference sequence).

This clonotype was counted many times. V is TRBV29-1 and J is TRBJ2-2, with D maybe TRBD2 (5 bases). V was shortened by 4 bases and J by 2 bases, with 11 bases between the two germline ends. Germline V gene data show CDR1 as SQVTM and CDR2 as ANQGSEA. The CDR3 contains 14 residues. Here the CDR3 DNA reads TGCAGCGTTGGAAGCGGCTTAAACACCGGGGAGCTGTTTTTT. Residues: CSVGSGLNTGELFF.

This clonotype was seen a handful of times. This chain joins TRBV29-1 and TRBJ2-7; tentatively, D is TRBD1 (5 bases). V lost 5 bases and J lost 6, with 17 bases in between. CDR1 SQVTM and CDR2 ANQGSEA come from the germline V gene. The CDR3 is made up of 13 amino acids. The CDR3: CSVWHTGLSEQYF. The CDR3 DNA follows: TGCAGCGTTTGGCACACAGGTCTCTCCGAGCAGTACTTC.

This clonotype was picked up many times. This chain uses TRBV7-2 with TRBJ2-4, with D unresolved. CDR1 SGHTA and CDR2 FQGNSA come from the germline V gene. The CDR3 has 11 amino acids. Trimming stripped 0 bases from V and 6 bases from J, with 0 bases between. CDR3 nucleotide sequence: TGTGCCAGCAGCTTAGCAAACATTCAGTACTTC. This codes for CASSLANIQYF.

This clonotype showed up just a few times. J is TRBJ1-4 and V is TRBV5-1; D remains ambiguous. The V gene's germline CDR1 is SGHRS and CDR2 YFSETQ. With 0 bases removed from V and 0 bases from J, the gap between germline ends came to 6 bases. The CDR3 spans 15 residues. The CDR3 DNA reads TGCGCCAGCAGCTTGGATGTGGCAACTAATGAAAAACTGTTTTTT. Its protein product is CASSLDVATNEKLFF.

The chain links TRBV3-1 to TRBJ2-3, with D perhaps matching TRBD2 (6 bases). The CDR3 is 13 amino acids. Germline values: CDR1 LGHDT, CDR2 YNNKEL (reference sequence). Trimming left V 3 bases short and J 8 bases short, with 12 bases between. CDR3 amino acids: CASSQRVGGTQYF. The CDR3 DNA is TGTGCCAGCAGCCAGAGGGTCGGGGGTACGCAGTATTTT.

In its sample, this clonotype was seen a few times. The rearrangement links TRBV19 to TRBJ1-5, with D tentatively TRBD1 (6 bases). V was pared by 2 bases and J by 4 bases, with 12 bases between. From germline, CDR1 is LNHDA and CDR2 SQIVND (reference sequence). The CDR3 runs to 15 residues. CDR3 in amino acids: CASSITDQGNQPQHF. For the CDR3, the DNA is TGTGCCAGTAGTATAACCGACCAGGGGAATCAGCCCCAGCATTTT.

J is TRBJ2-2 and V is TRBV11-3; 7 bases match TRBD2. The germline gives CDR1 SGHNT, CDR2 YENEEA. The trim removed 5 bases at V and 6 bases at J, leaving 9 bases unmatched. The CDR3 runs 15 residues. As DNA, the CDR3 is TGTGCCAGCAGCCGGGAGGCTAGCGGAGCCGGGGAGCTGTTTTTT. It translates to CASSREASGAGELFF. Looking up the rest from reference TRBV11-3 and TRBJ2-2 gives the full variable domain: EAGVVQSPRYKIIEKKQPVAFWCNPISGHNTLYWYLQNLGQGPELLIRYENEEAVDDSQLPKDRFSAERLKGVDSTLKIQPAELGDSAVYLCASSREASGAGELFFGEGSRLTVL.

This clonotype was recorded a few times. V usage is TRBV10-2 and J usage is TRBJ2-1; no reliable D call. Per germline, CDR1 WSHSY and CDR2 SAAADI. V lost 1 base and J 9 bases, leaving 7 bases between the germline ends. The CDR3 spans 12 residues. DNA for the CDR3: TGCGCCAGCAGTGAGTTGTGGGGTGAGCAGTTCTTC. Its translation is CASSELWGEQFF.